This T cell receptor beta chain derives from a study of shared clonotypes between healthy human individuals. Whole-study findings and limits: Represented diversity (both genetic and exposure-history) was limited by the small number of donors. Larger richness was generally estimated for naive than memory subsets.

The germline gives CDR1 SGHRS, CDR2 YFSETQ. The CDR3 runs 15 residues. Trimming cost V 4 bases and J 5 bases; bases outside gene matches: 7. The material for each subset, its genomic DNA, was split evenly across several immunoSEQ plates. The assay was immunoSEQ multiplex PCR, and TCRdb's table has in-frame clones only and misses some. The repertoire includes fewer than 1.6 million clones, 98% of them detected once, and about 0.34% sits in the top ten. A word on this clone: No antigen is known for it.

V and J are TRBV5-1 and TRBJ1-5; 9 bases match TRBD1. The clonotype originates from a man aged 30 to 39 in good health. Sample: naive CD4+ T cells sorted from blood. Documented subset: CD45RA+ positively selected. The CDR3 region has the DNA TGCGCCAGCAGCGCGGGGACAGGGTTAGATCAGCCCCAGCATTTT. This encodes CASSAGTGLDQPQHF. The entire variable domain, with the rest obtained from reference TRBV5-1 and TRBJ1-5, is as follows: KAGVTQTPRYLIKTRGQQVTLSCSPISGHRSVSWYQQTPGQGLQFLFEYFSETQRNKGNFPGRFSGRQFSNSRSEMNVSTLELGDSALYLCASSAGTGLDQPQHFGDGTRLSIL.